This T cell receptor (beta chain) was observed in a study of shared clonotypes between healthy human individuals. A CD45RA+ naive subset and a CD45RA-negative memory subset were split from CD4+ cells. V was shortened by 3 bases and J by 7 bases, with 13 bases between the two germline ends. Germline CDR1 is SGDLS and CDR2 is YYNGEE. The length of the CDR3 is 13 residues. Original handling: Because ImmunoSEQ provided only junction sequences with no quality scores, the filtering differed. Data came from immunoSEQ multiplex PCR; TCRdb stores just in-frame clones and leaves some out. That table supplies the V and J calls and clone size; D and trimming were determined from the DNA. This sample has nearly 1,000,000 clones, with more than 75% found just once.

Sequenced: memory CD4+ T cells sorted from blood. Specified subset: CD45RA-negative fraction. The rearrangement links TRBV9 to TRBJ2-5; no clear D. The TCR sequence derives from a man younger than 35 in good health. The CDR3, as DNA: TGTGCCAGCAGCGCAGAGCCGTCTAGGACCCAGTACTTC. Its protein is CASSAEPSRTQYF.